The clone carrying this T cell receptor (beta chain) has just a few counts. Antigen unknown. The CDR3 has 14 residues. The germline V gene has CDR1 DFQATT and CDR2 SNEGSKA (reference sequence). V shed 6 bases and J 1 base; nucleotides not matched to a gene: 5. A single record per CDR3 protein comes from TCRdb applying MiXCR to the 5' RACE reads. The data hold approximately 340,000 distinct CDR3 sequences, with 10% to 15% observed a single time. The data originate from a study of T-cell memory formation after mild COVID-19. Study-level points and caveats: From day 15 to 85, contracting clones were balanced between CD4 and CD8, whereas later expanders leaned toward CD4+. Pre-infection memory carried some responding clones, suggesting that cross-reactive memory joined. Clones which contracted sat mainly in CM and EM if CD4+, and in EMRA if CD8+.

Material for sequencing was PBMCs or a T cell subset sorted from them (not recorded which). The J gene is TRBJ2-2, the V gene TRBV20-1; 7 nucleotides line up with TRBD1. The sequence came from a man aged 18 to 35 who had mild COVID-19 (a few samples of this study predate the infection). Cell type and time point are not known. DNA of the CDR3: TGCAGTGCCTCGGGGACAGTGAACACCGGGGAGCTGTTTTTT. It is translated as CSASGTVNTGELFF.